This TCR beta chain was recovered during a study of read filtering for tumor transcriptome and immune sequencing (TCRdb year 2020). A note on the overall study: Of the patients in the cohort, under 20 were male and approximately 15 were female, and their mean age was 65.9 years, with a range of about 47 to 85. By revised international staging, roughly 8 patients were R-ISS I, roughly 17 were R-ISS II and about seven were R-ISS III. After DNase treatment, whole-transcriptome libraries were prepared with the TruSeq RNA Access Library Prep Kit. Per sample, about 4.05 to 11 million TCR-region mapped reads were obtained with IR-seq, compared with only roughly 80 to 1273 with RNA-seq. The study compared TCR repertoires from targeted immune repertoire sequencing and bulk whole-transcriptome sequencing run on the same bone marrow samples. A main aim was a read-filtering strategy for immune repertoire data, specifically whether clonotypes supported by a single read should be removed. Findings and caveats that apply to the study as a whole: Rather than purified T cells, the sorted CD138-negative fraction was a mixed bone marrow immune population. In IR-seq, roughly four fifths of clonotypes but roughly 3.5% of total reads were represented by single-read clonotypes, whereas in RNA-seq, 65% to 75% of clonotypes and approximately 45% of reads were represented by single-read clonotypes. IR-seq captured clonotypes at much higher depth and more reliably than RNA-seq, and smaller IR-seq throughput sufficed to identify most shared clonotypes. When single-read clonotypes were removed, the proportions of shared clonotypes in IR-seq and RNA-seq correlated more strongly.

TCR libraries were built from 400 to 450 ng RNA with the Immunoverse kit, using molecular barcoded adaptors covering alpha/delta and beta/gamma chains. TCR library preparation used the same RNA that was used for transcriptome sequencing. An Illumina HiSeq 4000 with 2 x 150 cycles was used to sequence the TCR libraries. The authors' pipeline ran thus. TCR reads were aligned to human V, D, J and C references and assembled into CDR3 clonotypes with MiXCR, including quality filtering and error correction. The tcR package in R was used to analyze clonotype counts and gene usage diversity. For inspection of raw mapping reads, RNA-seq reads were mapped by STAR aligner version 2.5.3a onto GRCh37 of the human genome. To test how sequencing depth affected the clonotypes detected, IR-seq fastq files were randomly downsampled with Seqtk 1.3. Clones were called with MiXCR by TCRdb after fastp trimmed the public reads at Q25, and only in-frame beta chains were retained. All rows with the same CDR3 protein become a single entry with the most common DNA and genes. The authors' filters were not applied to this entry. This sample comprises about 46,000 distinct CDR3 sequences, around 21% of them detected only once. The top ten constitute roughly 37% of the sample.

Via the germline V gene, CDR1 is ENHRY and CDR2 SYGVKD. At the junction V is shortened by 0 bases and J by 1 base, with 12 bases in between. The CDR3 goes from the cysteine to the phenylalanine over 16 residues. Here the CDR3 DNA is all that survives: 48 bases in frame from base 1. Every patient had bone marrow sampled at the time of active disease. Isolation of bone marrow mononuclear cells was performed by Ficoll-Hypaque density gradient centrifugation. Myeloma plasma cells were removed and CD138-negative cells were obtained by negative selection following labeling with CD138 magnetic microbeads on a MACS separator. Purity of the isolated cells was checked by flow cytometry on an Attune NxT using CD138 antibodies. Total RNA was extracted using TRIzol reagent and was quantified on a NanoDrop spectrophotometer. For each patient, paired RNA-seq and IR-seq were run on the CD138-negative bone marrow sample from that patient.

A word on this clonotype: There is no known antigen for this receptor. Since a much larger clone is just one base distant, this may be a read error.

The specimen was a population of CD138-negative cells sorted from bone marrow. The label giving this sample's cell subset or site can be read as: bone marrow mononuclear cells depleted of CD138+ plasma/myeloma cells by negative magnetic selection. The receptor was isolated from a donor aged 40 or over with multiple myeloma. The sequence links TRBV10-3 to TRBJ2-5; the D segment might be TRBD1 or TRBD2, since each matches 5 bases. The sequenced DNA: TGTGCCATCAGTGAGTCTGGACATGGGAGCCAAGAGACCCAGTACTTC. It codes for CAISESGHGSQETQYF.